The rows below give T cell receptor beta chains drawn from one sample of a study of blood T cell repertoires in COVID-19. The repertoire was sequenced with immunoSEQ multiplex PCR; TCRdb's copy has only in-frame clones and lacks some. The sample lists roughly 100,000 clones, more than 80% seen once, with about 4% in the top ten. Sequenced input: peripheral blood. These receptors all stem from a woman in her sixties with acute or convalescent COVID-19. Each CDR3 is given with its conserved first and last residue. Each record gives: J gene, clone size, V gene, D gene, CDR3 DNA, CDR3 protein. The D gene is left open where the match is weak. Rows give clone size only sometimes, using once, few, many, or a class for an expanded clone.

>TRBJ2-5|once|TRBV2|TRBD1
TGTGCCAGCAGTGTATCAGGGGGCTTGGAGACCCAGTACTTC
CASSVSGGLETQYF
>TRBJ1-1|-|TRBV6-1|TRBD1
TGTGCCAGCAGTGAATGGGACAGGGTGGGGGCTGAAGCTTTCTTT
CASSEWDRVGAEAFF
>TRBJ2-5|-|TRBV7-8|TRBD2
TGTGCCAGCAGACATAAGCGGGGCCAAGAGACCCAGTACTTC
CASRHKRGQETQYF
>TRBJ2-7|-|TRBV28|TRBD2
TGTGCCAGCAGTTGGACTAGCTCCTACGAGCAGTACTTC
CASSWTSSYEQYF
>TRBJ1-5|few|TRBV3-1/TRBV3-2|-
TGTGCCAGCAGCCAAGTGGGGGCCCAGCCCCAGCATTTT
CASSQVGAQPQHF
>TRBJ1-3|-|TRBV3-1/TRBV3-2|-
TGTGCCAGCAGCCTTGGACAGCCTCCATCGCTTGGAAACACCATATATTTT
CASSLGQPPSLGNTIYF
>TRBJ1-4|-|TRBV27|-
TGTGCCAGCAGTTTATCGATTAGCGCGGACCGAACAAATGAAAAACTGTTTTTT
CASSLSISADRTNEKLFF
>TRBJ2-1|-|TRBV6-5|-
TGTGCCAGCAGTTACTTTGCGGGAAGCTCCTACAATGAGCAGTTCTTC
CASSYFAGSSYNEQFF
>TRBJ2-7|-|TRBV28|TRBD2
TGTGCCAGCAGTGGGACTAGCGGGAGTGTTACCTACGAGCAGTACTTC
CASSGTSGSVTYEQYF
>TRBJ1-5|-|TRBV28|-
TGTGCCAGCAGTTTATCCCATTCGGGCAATCAGCCCCAGCATTTT
CASSLSHSGNQPQHF
>TRBJ2-5|-|TRBV7-9|-
TGTGCCAGCAGCTTACGGGGGACCCAAGAGACCCAGTACTTC
CASSLRGTQETQYF
>TRBJ2-3|-|TRBV15|-
TGTGCCACCAGCAGAGATAGTGGGCGAAATACGCAGTATTTT
CATSRDSGRNTQYF
>TRBJ2-1|-|TRBV4-1|-
TGCGCCAGCAGCCAAGATAAGTCCCGCGGTGGCGGGTTGTGGAATGAGCAGTTCTTC
CASSQDKSRGGGLWNEQFF
>TRBJ2-2|-|TRBV10-3|TRBD2
TGTGCCATCACCCGGACTAGCCCCGGGGAGCTGTTTTTT
CAITRTSPGELFF
>TRBJ1-1|-|TRBV3-1/TRBV3-2|-
TGTGCCAGCAGCCATGGACAGCCGAACACTGAAGCTTTCTTT
CASSHGQPNTEAFF
>TRBJ1-1|-|TRBV10-3|-
TGTGCCATCAGTGATAGGGGATCGGACACTGAAGCTTTCTTT
CAISDRGSDTEAFF
>TRBJ2-1|-|TRBV28|-
TGTGCCAGCAAACAGGGCGTGGTCAATGAGCAGTTCTTC
CASKQGVVNEQFF
>TRBJ2-1|-|TRBV5-1|TRBD2
TGCGCCAGCAGCTCCCTTTTGACTAGCGGGAGGGCCCACCATGAGCAGTTCTTC
CASSSLLTSGRAHHEQFF
>TRBJ1-1|-|TRBV3-1/TRBV3-2|-
TGTGCCAGCAGCCAAGAAAGGTCAGGGAACACTGAAGCTTTCTTT
CASSQERSGNTEAFF
>TRBJ2-7|-|TRBV19|TRBD1
TGTGCCAGTAGTTACGGAACGGGACAGGCCTACGAGCAGTACTTC
CASSYGTGQAYEQYF
>TRBJ2-3|-|TRBV5-1|TRBD2
TGCGCCAGCAACCCCGGGACTAGCGTAACAGATACGCAGTATTTT
CASNPGTSVTDTQYF
>TRBJ1-3|-|TRBV11-3|-
TGTGCCAGCAGCTTCGGGGGTACAGGAAACACCATATATTTT
CASSFGGTGNTIYF
>TRBJ2-4|-|TRBV30|-
TGTGCCTGGCGATCCACAGGGAGGGGCATTCAGTACTTC
CAWRSTGRGIQYF
>TRBJ1-2|-|TRBV28|-
TGTGCCAGCCTTGCGAACTATGGCTACACCTTC
CASLANYGYTF
>TRBJ2-1|-|TRBV24-1|TRBD2
TGTGCCACCACCGACCCAGCGGGAGGTTTCAATGAGCAGTTCTTC
CATTDPAGGFNEQFF
>TRBJ2-5|-|TRBV10-2|TRBD2
TGCGCCAGCAGTGAGTCTCGGACTAGCGGGTCCACCCAAGAGACCCAGTACTTC
CASSESRTSGSTQETQYF
>TRBJ2-5|once|TRBV4-1|-
TGCGCCAGCAGCCAAGTGCCACTAGCAGGCCAAGAGACCCAGTACTTC
CASSQVPLAGQETQYF
>TRBJ1-1|-|TRBV18|-
TGTGCCAGCTCACCAAACAGATTGAACACTGAAGCTTTCTTT
CASSPNRLNTEAFF
>TRBJ1-5|-|TRBV28|-
TGTGCCAGCAGTTTGGGGGGGAGGCAGCCCCAGCATTTT
CASSLGGRQPQHF
>TRBJ2-1|-|TRBV25-1|TRBD2
TGTGCCAGCACGGGACTAGCGTACAATGAGCAGTTCTTC
CASTGLAYNEQFF
>TRBJ2-5|-|TRBV19|TRBD1
TGTGCCAGTAGTGCCGTGACAGGGGGCCTCGAGACCCAGTACTTC
CASSAVTGGLETQYF
>TRBJ2-2|-|TRBV5-4|-
TGTGCCAGCAGTGCAGTTTGGAGTAGCCTCAGTGGCGGCACCGGGGAGCTGTTTTTT
CASSAVWSSLSGGTGELFF
>TRBJ2-3|-|TRBV29-1|TRBD2
TGCAGCGGTATAGCGGGAGTCGGGGATACGCAGTATTTT
CSGIAGVGDTQYF
>TRBJ2-2|-|TRBV27|-
TGTGCCAGCAGTTGGACTCCCGAGGGCGGGGAGCTGTTTTTT
CASSWTPEGGELFF
>TRBJ1-1|-|TRBV5-4|-
TGTGCCAGCAGCTTCCCGGTAGTGAACACTGAAGCTTTCTTT
CASSFPVVNTEAFF
>TRBJ1-1|-|TRBV7-9|TRBD1
TGTGCCAGCAGCTTAGGGGACAGGAACACTGAAGCTTTCTTT
CASSLGDRNTEAFF
>TRBJ1-3|-|TRBV29-1|-
TGCAGCGTACGGACTACTGGAAACACCATATATTTT
CSVRTTGNTIYF
>TRBJ1-5|-|TRBV19|-
TGTGCCAGTAGTATAGGAGGAAGACCTCTTCGTCAGCCCCAGCATTTT
CASSIGGRPLRQPQHF
>TRBJ1-6|-|TRBV19|-
TGTGCCAGCAGTTATGACAGTTATAATTCACCCCTCCACTTT
CASSYDSYNSPLHF
>TRBJ2-3|-|TRBV9|-
TGTGCCAGCAGCGTAGCTATCACAGATACGCAGTATTTT
CASSVAITDTQYF
>TRBJ1-3|-|TRBV9|-
TGTGCCAGCAGCGTTTCCGGTGGCTCTGGAAACACCATATATTTT
CASSVSGGSGNTIYF
>TRBJ2-7|-|TRBV3-1/TRBV3-2|-
TGTGCCAGCAGCCAAACGGGAGCCGGCGAGCAGTACTTC
CASSQTGAGEQYF
>TRBJ1-4|-|TRBV27|-
TGTGCCAGCAGACAACCGGGTTCCCCTAATGAAAAACTGTTTTTT
CASRQPGSPNEKLFF
>TRBJ1-3|-|TRBV12-5|TRBD1
TGTGCTAGTGGCGCCGGACAGGGAGGAAACACCATATATTTT
CASGAGQGGNTIYF
>TRBJ1-3|-|TRBV19|-
TGTGCCAGTAGTGTAGGGGGGGACCTTGCTGGAAACACCATATATTTT
CASSVGGDLAGNTIYF
>TRBJ1-2|-|TRBV2|TRBD1
TGTGCCAGCACCTCAGGGGGCAGAAACTATGGCTACACCTTC
CASTSGGRNYGYTF
>TRBJ1-1|-|TRBV2|-
TGTGCCAGCAGTGGACAGGAGTACACTGAAGCTTTCTTT
CASSGQEYTEAFF
>TRBJ2-7|-|TRBV27|TRBD2
TGTGCCAGCAGTTTACACCTCTTAGCGGGAGAGGGGAACGAGCAGTACTTC
CASSLHLLAGEGNEQYF